These T cell receptor beta chains were read from a single sample in a study of PD-1 blockade in classical Hodgkin lymphoma. The protocol was immunoSEQ multiplex PCR, while the TCRdb copy is restricted to in-frame clones and leaves out a portion. Of approximately 43,000 clones listed, around 86% were seen once; the top ten hold less than 7%. The sequenced sample was peripheral blood mononuclear cells (PBMCs), obtained before the second cycle of nivolumab. The origin of the receptors is a human donor with classical Hodgkin lymphoma. CDR3s include the opening cysteine and the closing phenylalanine or tryptophan. A D gene is named only where the DNA matches it firmly. Size is omitted from some rows. Given values are once, few, many or a class for expanded clones.

TRBV27,NA,NA,TRBJ1-5,TGTGCCAGCAGTTTAGGGGGGTCCCGCAATCAGCCCCAGCATTTT,CASSLGGSRNQPQHF
TRBV15,NA,NA,TRBJ2-6,TGTGCCACCAGCAGAGATTCCCCACAGGGAAGCTCTGGGGCCAACGTCCTGACTTTC,CATSRDSPQGSSGANVLTF
TRBV5-6,once,NA,TRBJ2-4,TGTGCCAGCAGCCAGGCCTCAAGGGACATTCAGTACTTC,CASSQASRDIQYF
TRBV28,NA,TRBD1,TRBJ1-6,TGTGCCAGCAGTCCGGACAGGGTTTCACCCCTCCACTTT,CASSPDRVSPLHF
TRBV14,NA,TRBD2,TRBJ2-1,TGTGCCAGCAGCCAAGGTAGGACTAGCGGGGGATACAATGAGCAGTTCTTC,CASSQGRTSGGYNEQFF
TRBV2,NA,TRBD2,TRBJ2-7,TGTGCCAGCAGTGTGAACGGGGGGGCCGTCGAGCAGTACTTC,CASSVNGGAVEQYF
TRBV28,NA,TRBD1,TRBJ2-7,TGTGCCAGCAGTTTACCAGGGGGAAGTTACGAGCAGTACTTC,CASSLPGGSYEQYF
TRBV6-5,once,TRBD1,TRBJ2-7,TGTGCCAGCAGTCACGGACAGGTTAGCTCCTACGAGCAGTACTTC,CASSHGQVSSYEQYF
TRBV14,NA,NA,TRBJ2-1,TGTGCCAGCAGCCAAGTCGCGGATGAGCAGTTCTTC,CASSQVADEQFF
TRBV28,NA,NA,TRBJ1-2,TGTGCCAGCAGCCGGAACTATGGCTACACCTTC,CASSRNYGYTF
TRBV6-5,NA,NA,TRBJ2-5,TGTGCCAGCAGTTACGGGGCAGGACAAGAGACCCAGTACTTC,CASSYGAGQETQYF
TRBV27,NA,TRBD2,TRBJ2-7,TGTGCCGGCAGGAAGGCGGGACTAGCGGTGGCCTACGAGCAGTACTTC,CAGRKAGLAVAYEQYF
TRBV5-1,NA,TRBD2,TRBJ2-3,TGCGCCAGCAGCTTGTCCTCTAGCGGACACACAGATACGCAGTATTTT,CASSLSSSGHTDTQYF
TRBV6-6,NA,NA,TRBJ2-7,TGTGCCAGCAACCCGGAGGGCGCCGCTTATCTCGAGCAGTACTTC,CASNPEGAAYLEQYF
TRBV6-4,NA,NA,TRBJ1-1,TGTGCCAGCAGTGTGGAGGGGGGGATGAACACTGAAGCTTTCTTT,CASSVEGGMNTEAFF
TRBV11-2,NA,NA,TRBJ2-3,TGTGCCAGCAGCTTATCTTCATCAGGCCTCACAGATACGCAGTATTTT,CASSLSSSGLTDTQYF
TRBV9,NA,TRBD2,TRBJ2-3,TGTGCCAGCAGCGCCTCCCACAGCGGGGGGGCCAGAGATACGCAGTATTTT,CASSASHSGGARDTQYF
TRBV5-4,NA,NA,TRBJ2-1,TGTGCCAGCAGCTTGGAGGCGGGAAGGTACAATGAGCAGTTCTTC,CASSLEAGRYNEQFF
TRBV5-8,NA,NA,TRBJ1-2,TGTGCCAGCAGGGGTGGGGGTAACTATGGCTACACCTTC,CASRGGGNYGYTF